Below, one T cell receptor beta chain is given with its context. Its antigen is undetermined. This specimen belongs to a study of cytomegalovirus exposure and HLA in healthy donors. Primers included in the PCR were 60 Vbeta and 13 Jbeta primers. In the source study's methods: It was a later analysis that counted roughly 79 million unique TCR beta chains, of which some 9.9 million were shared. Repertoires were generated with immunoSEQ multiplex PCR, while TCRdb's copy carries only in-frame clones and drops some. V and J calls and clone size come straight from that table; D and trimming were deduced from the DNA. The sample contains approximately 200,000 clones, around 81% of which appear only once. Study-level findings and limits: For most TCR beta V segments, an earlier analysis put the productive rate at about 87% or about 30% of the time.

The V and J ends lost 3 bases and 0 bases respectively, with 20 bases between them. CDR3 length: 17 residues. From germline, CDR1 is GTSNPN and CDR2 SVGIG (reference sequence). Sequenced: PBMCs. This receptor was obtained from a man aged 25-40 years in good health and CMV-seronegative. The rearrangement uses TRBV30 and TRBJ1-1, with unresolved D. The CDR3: CAWRRSSSSRMNTEAFF. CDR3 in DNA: TGTGCCTGGAGGAGGTCATCTTCTAGCCGCATGAACACTGAAGCTTTCTTT.